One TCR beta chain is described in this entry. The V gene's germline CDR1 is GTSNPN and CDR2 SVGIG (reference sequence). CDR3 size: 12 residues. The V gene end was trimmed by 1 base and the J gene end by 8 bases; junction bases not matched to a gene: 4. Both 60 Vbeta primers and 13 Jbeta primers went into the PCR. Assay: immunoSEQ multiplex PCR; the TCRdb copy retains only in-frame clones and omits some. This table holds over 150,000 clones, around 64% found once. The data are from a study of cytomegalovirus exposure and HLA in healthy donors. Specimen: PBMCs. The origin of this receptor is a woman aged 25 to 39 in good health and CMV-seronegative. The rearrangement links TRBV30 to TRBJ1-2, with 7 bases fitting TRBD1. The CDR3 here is CAWSAGTVGYTF. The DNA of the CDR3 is TGTGCCTGGAGTGCGGGGACAGTGGGCTACACCTTC.